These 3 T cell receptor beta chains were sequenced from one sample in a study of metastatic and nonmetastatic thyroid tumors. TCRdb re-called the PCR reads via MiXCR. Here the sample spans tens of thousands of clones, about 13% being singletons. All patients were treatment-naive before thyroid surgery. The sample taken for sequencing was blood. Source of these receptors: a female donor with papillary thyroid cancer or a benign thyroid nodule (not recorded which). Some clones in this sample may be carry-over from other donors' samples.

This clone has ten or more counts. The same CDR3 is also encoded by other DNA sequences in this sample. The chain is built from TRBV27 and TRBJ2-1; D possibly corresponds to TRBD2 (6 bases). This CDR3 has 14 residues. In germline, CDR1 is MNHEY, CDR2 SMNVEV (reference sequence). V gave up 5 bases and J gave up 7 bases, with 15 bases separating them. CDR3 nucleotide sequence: TGTGCCAGCAGTCCCGCCTTACGGGGGAATGAGCAGTTCTTC. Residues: CASSPALRGNEQFF.

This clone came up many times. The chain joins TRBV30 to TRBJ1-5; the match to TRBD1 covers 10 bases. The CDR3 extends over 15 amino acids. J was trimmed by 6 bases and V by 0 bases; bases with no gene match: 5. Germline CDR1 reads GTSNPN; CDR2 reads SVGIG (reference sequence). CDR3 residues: CAWSVRGQGSQPQHF. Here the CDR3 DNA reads TGTGCCTGGAGTGTACGGGGACAGGGGAGTCAGCCCCAGCATTTT.

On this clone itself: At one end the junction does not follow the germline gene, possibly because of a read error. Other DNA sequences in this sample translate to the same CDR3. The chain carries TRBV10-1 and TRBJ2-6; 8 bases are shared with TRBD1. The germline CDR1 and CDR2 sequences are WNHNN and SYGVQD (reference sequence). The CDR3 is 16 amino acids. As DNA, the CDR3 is TGCGCCGCTTCCGGGACAGGACCCTCTGGTGCCAACGTCCTCACTTTC. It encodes CAASGTGPSGANVLTF.